One sample yielded the 8 T cell receptor beta chains listed below, sequenced in a study of cytomegalovirus exposure and HLA in healthy donors. 60 Vbeta and 13 Jbeta primers were used in PCR. Only in-frame clones appear in the TCRdb table, and some are missing; sequencing was by immunoSEQ multiplex PCR. The sample yields 70,000 to 95,000 clones, approximately 85% seen once. What was sequenced was PBMCs. All receptors derive from a woman between 18 and 29 years old in good health and CMV-seropositive.

V usage is TRBV19 and J usage is TRBJ2-3; 7 nucleotides agree with TRBD1. The V segment lost 10 bases and the J segment 2 bases; nucleotides outside the gene matches: 12. Germline V gene lookup returns CDR1 LNHDA and CDR2 SQIVND (reference sequence). The CDR3 loop spans 15 amino acids. CDR3 loop: CATTPRDSPTDTQYF. In DNA form, the CDR3 reads TGTGCCACTACACCCCGGGACAGTCCCACAGATACGCAGTATTTT.

The chain couples TRBV6-5 to TRBJ1-1; D not resolved. CDR1 MNHEY and CDR2 SVGAGI come from the germline V gene. CDR3 size: 14 residues. V lost 6 bases and J 6 bases, leaving 17 bases between the germline ends. The CDR3 spells CASRVGRAQSEAFF. In DNA form, the CDR3 reads TGTGCCAGCAGGGTCGGGAGAGCCCAGTCTGAAGCTTTCTTT.

The chain employs TRBV28 and TRBJ2-7; TRBD1 might be the D (6 bases). This CDR3 is 13 amino acids long. The germline V and J ends were trimmed by 6 bases and 4 bases, with 13 bases remaining between them. The germline V gene encodes CDR1 MDHEN and CDR2 SYDVKM. The CDR3 bases are TGTGCCAGCAGGTCACAGGGAGTGTACGAGCAGTACTTC. It encodes CASRSQGVYEQYF.

As for this clone: The sample carries other DNA sequences with the same CDR3. The rearrangement links TRBV4-2 to TRBJ2-7, with TRBD1 matching over 9 bases. Germline CDR1 is LGHNA and CDR2 is YNFKEQ. The junction had 4 bases not matched to a gene; V was cut back by 3 bases and J by 4 bases. CDR3 length: 14 residues. The CDR3 sequence is CASSQDRGRYEQYF. CDR3 bases: TGTGCCAGCAGCCAGGACAGGGGTCGATACGAGCAGTACTTC.

The chain links TRBV7-8 to TRBJ2-5, with D perhaps matching TRBD2 (7 bases). The CDR3 has 15 amino acids. Germline loops: CDR1 SGHVS, CDR2 FQNEAQ. V was clipped by 3 bases and J by 1 base, with 12 bases between them. The CDR3: CASSLSGTLQETQYF. The CDR3 DNA follows: TGTGCCAGCAGCTTGAGCGGGACACTCCAAGAGACCCAGTACTTC.

V gene TRBV7-3 combines with J gene TRBJ2-5; TRBD1 matches 8 bases. The CDR3 covers 14 residues. Germline CDR1 is SGHTA and CDR2 is FQGTGA. V gave up 5 bases and J gave up 5 bases; unmatched junction bases: 7. The CDR3 is CASSPGGRGETQYF. CDR3 DNA sequence: TGTGCCAGCAGCCCAGGGGGCCGGGGCGAGACCCAGTACTTC. The variable domain in full, completed from reference TRBV7-3 and TRBJ2-5, reads GAGVSQTPSNKVTEKGKYVELRCDPISGHTALYWYRQSLGQGPEFLIYFQGTGAADDSGLPNDRFFAVRPEGSVSTLKIQRTERGDSAVYLCASSPGGRGETQYFGPGTRLLVL.

CDR3 amino acids: CASFQRTGELFF. Here the CDR3 DNA reads TGTGCCAGCTTTCAGCGGACCGGGGAGCTGTTTTTT. This chain connects TRBV6-1 to TRBJ2-2; D might be TRBD2 (5 bases). The CDR3 has 12 residues. V lost 8 bases and J 5 bases, leaving 9 bases between the germline ends. Per the germline V gene, CDR1 is MNHNS and CDR2 is SASEGT.

Details on this clone: One end of the junction varies from germline; a read error may be responsible. V gene TRBV4-1 combines with J gene TRBJ1-1; 7 bases are a match to TRBD1. CDR1 and CDR2 (germline): MGHRA, YSYEKL. The CDR3 contains 15 residues. In nucleotides, the CDR3 is TGTGCCAGCAGCCAACCCGACAGGGTGAACACTGAAGCTTTCTTT. It translates to CASSQPDRVNTEAFF.